These 8 T cell receptor beta chains originate from one sample sequenced in a study of blood T cell repertoires in COVID-19. The protocol was immunoSEQ multiplex PCR, while the TCRdb copy is restricted to in-frame clones and leaves out a portion. The data hold tens of thousands of clones, with over 75% observed a single time. The sequencing sample was made of peripheral blood. All receptors come from a man between 25 and 39 years old with active or convalescent COVID-19.

The genes are TRBV5-4 and TRBJ1-4; possibly TRBD1 for D (5 bases). CDR1 is SGHNT and CDR2 is YYREEE in the germline V gene (reference sequence). V lost 2 bases, J lost 0 bases, and 11 bases lay in between. CDR3 length: 16 amino acids. For the CDR3, the DNA is TGTGCCAGCAGCTTTGGCGGGGGGGCAACTAATGAAAAACTGTTTTTT. This sequence encodes CASSFGGGATNEKLFF.

The chain joins TRBV11-3 to TRBJ2-7; TRBD1 might be the D (6 bases). The CDR3 length is 14 residues. From germline, CDR1 is SGHNT and CDR2 YENEEA. V was clipped by 5 bases and J by 1 base, with 12 bases between them. In DNA, the CDR3 is TGTGCCAGCAGCGAACAGGGACCGTCCTACGAGCAGTACTTC. It encodes CASSEQGPSYEQYF.

This chain joins TRBV7-8 and TRBJ1-3; D unresolved. The CDR3 length is 16 residues. Germline V lookup: CDR1 SGHVS, CDR2 FQNEAQ. Trimming left V 5 bases short and J 0 bases short, with 14 bases between. For the CDR3, the DNA is TGTGCCAGCAGCCTGCCTCGGAGCAGCTCTGGAAACACCATATATTTT. Its protein is CASSLPRSSSGNTIYF.

The chain is built from TRBV5-1 and TRBJ2-1; 9 nucleotides match TRBD2. V lost 3 bases, J lost 2 bases, and 3 bases stayed unmatched. The CDR3 is made up of 15 amino acids. From germline, CDR1 is SGHRS and CDR2 YFSETQ. The CDR3 spells CASSSSGNTYNEQFF. The CDR3 DNA reads as TGCGCCAGCAGCTCTAGCGGGAACACCTACAATGAGCAGTTCTTC.

The chain is built from TRBV14 and TRBJ2-7; TRBD2 agrees at 12 bases. CDR3 length equals 17 residues. Germline V lookup: CDR1 SGHDN, CDR2 FVKESK. Trimming cost V 0 bases and J 6 bases; bases outside gene matches: 9. CDR3 amino acids: CASSQDLLAGGRSEQYF. DNA of the CDR3: TGTGCCAGCAGCCAAGATCTACTAGCGGGGGGACGGAGCGAGCAGTACTTC. Combining the CDR3 with reference TRBV14 and TRBJ2-7 gives the whole variable domain EAGVTQFPSHSVIEKGQTVTLRCDPISGHDNLYWYRRVMGKEIKFLLHFVKESKQDESGMPNNRFLAERTGGTYSTLKVQPAELEDSGVYFCASSQDLLAGGRSEQYFGPGTRLTVT.

This rearrangement joins TRBV5-6 to TRBJ2-7; TRBD2 matches at 8 bases. V lost 4 bases and J lost 5; bases outside the gene matches: 8. The CDR3 runs to 14 residues. Germline assignment: CDR1 SGHDT and CDR2 YYEEEE. CDR3: CASSGRGARHEQYF. The DNA of the CDR3 is TGTGCCAGCAGCGGGCGGGGGGCCCGTCACGAGCAGTACTTC.

This clone appeared a single time. V is TRBV2 and J is TRBJ2-3; TRBD2 is a possible D gene (5 bases). V was cut by 6 bases and J by 5 bases, with 21 bases left in between. Germline CDR1 SNHLY, CDR2 FYNNEI. The CDR3 has 16 amino acids. CDR3 residues: CASRAALGSSKDTQYF. In nucleotides, the CDR3 is TGTGCCAGCAGAGCAGCACTAGGCAGCTCGAAAGATACGCAGTATTTT.

The chain employs TRBV28 and TRBJ1-4; TRBD1 aligns across 9 bases. Trimming at V came to 5 bases and at J to 6 bases, leaving 7 bases not matched to a gene. Looked up from germline, CDR1 is MDHEN and CDR2 is SYDVKM. The CDR3 has 15 residues. CDR3 bases: TGTGCCAGCAGTCCTGCCGGGACAGGGCATGAAAAACTGTTTTTT. The encoded protein is CASSPAGTGHEKLFF.